This TCR beta chain was identified in a study of shared clonotypes between healthy human individuals (dated by TCRdb to about 2020). In the study overall: Three men and two women, aged 18 to 49 years, made up the cohort. Per donor, three plates each were used for CD4 naive and CD4 memory, two for CD8 naive, and one for CD8 memory. To estimate repertoire size and how much clonotype sharing occurs between individuals, the study deeply sequenced the blood TCR repertoires of five healthy adults. To increase sequencing depth and limit assay-specific biases, TCR repertoire library preparation and sequencing were carried out by different laboratories using diverse techniques. Per donor, leukapheresis produced somewhere between about 0.85 and 8.9 billion PBMCs.

With respect to this clone: The clone's antigen remains unknown. No base quality information exists; no much larger clone differs at one position.

What the work shows at the level of the full study, not this receptor alone: Estimated clonotype richness was generally larger for naive than for memory subsets. The genetic and exposure-history diversity represented was limited by the small number of donors. Rarefaction of sorted-subset datasets indicated incomplete sequencing despite the large sequencing depth. Pairwise subsampling indicated that sequencing depth was expected to affect the degree of clonotype sharing among donors. Compared with non-shared clonotypes, clonotypes shared by all four sorted-subset donors had higher generation probabilities. Sharing across a handful of donors was observed for approximately 5% of naive CD4, 3.5% of naive CD8, 2% to 2.5% of memory CD4, and 0.4% of memory CD8 clonotypes. Sampling was restricted to blood, and TCR repertoires in tissue are likely to differ from TCR repertoires in blood.

The donors were healthy, HIV-negative adults who had no recently reported acute infections or vaccinations. Every donor was a Caucasian adult living in Nashville, Tennessee, USA. CD4+ T cells were enriched by magnetic negative selection; naive cells were then positively selected on CD45RA, and the negative fraction formed the memory subset. Blood was collected by leukapheresis, and PBMCs were isolated by Ficoll-Histopaque density gradient centrifugation and then cryopreserved in liquid nitrogen vapor phase. Analytical flow cytometry was used to check the purity and quantity of every magnetically sorted T cell population. Genomic DNA was isolated from every sorted fraction and measured by UV absorbance on a Nanodrop 2000c. The CDR3 has 16 amino acids, counting the end cysteine and phenylalanine. CDR3 DNA is the only sequence kept; it has 48 bases, read in frame from the first base. The germline V gene supplies CDR1 MGHDK and CDR2 SYGVNS. After removal of 5 bases from V and 1 base from J, the junction retains 5 bases not matched to a gene.

Using the deep immunoSEQ assay, TCR CDR3 regions were amplified from genomic DNA by multiplex PCR. Extracted genomic DNA from each cell subset was spread evenly across all wells of several immunoSEQ 96-well plates, with each plate serving as a replicate. For sorted subsets, approximately 190 ng genomic DNA, equal to 30,000 or so T cell genomes, was loaded into each replicate PCR. Purified libraries were quantified with a Qubit 3.0 fluorometer, sized on a Bioanalyzer 2100, and re-quantified with the KAPA Library Quantification kit. Each immunoSEQ 96-well plate was sequenced on its own single-read 150-cycle Illumina NextSeq 550 flow cell. Concerning the study's data processing: The immunoSEQ output contained only junctional sequences without quality scores, so filtering could not match that applied to full-length reads. Sequences were annotated with PyIR, a Python wrapper for IgBLAST v1.9, and V/J genes and CDR3 were assigned using IMGT germline references. Reads were removed for weak V/J assignments (E-value above 1e-6), missing CDR3, stop codons, out-of-frame junctions, or ambiguous translated residues. A V3J clonotype was defined by an identical inferred V gene, J gene, and CDR3 amino acid sequence. The percentage overlap between two repertoires was calculated by dividing the number of shared unique clonotypes by the size of the smaller repertoire. Richness of each repertoire was evaluated using RTK rarefaction, the Chao1 estimator, and Recon v2.1 estimates of unobserved clonotypes. Generation probabilities were computed with OLGA for all TCRbeta clonotypes obtained by the gDNA method from four donors. TCRdb retrieved this table from immuneACCESS and kept in-frame rearrangements only. Not all clones are present; in checked studies, unresolved V genes account for under half, and no reason is known for the remainder. That table gives V, J and clone size, and the DNA gave D and trimming. The sample records 2.5 million or so clones, more than 80% of which are singletons. The ten top clones hold around 0.15% of the sample.

The chain was built from TRBV25-1 and TRBJ2-5; TRBD2 matches 12 bases in the middle. Material: naive CD4+ T cells sorted from blood. The sample's cell subset or site label, decoded: CD45RA+ positively selected. This clonotype originated in a man aged 18 to 29 in good health. The nucleotide sequence reads TGTGCCAGCAGTCCGCGACTAGCGGGGGCCCAAGAGACCCAGTACTTC. The translation is CASSPRLAGAQETQYF.